The 14 T cell receptor beta chains listed next were all sequenced from one sample in a study of cytomegalovirus exposure and HLA in healthy donors. Researchers ran the PCR with 60 Vbeta and 13 Jbeta primers. TCRdb keeps only in-frame clones here, not all; method: immunoSEQ multiplex PCR. Among about 210,000 clones listed, approximately 78% were seen once. Specimen: PBMCs. The receptors originated from a woman in her twenties or thirties in good health and CMV-seropositive.

This clone is a singleton in its sample. V usage is TRBV7-9 and J usage is TRBJ1-2, with D possibly TRBD1 on 5 matching bases. From germline, CDR1 is SEHNR and CDR2 FQNEAQ (reference sequence). The ends were cut back, 6 bases at V and 8 bases at J, with 19 bases in the middle. CDR3 size: 14 residues. The chain's CDR3 is CASSRTSGNWGYTF. CDR3 sequence (DNA): TGTGCCAGCAGTCGTACATCAGGGAACTGGGGCTACACCTTC.

This clone was seen only once. This sequence joins TRBV7-9 and TRBJ1-2; no clear D. Germline assignment: CDR1 SEHNR and CDR2 FQNEAQ (reference sequence). The CDR3 has 14 amino acids. V lost 5 bases and J 5 bases, leaving 15 bases between the germline ends. CDR3 nucleotide sequence: TGTGCCAGCAGCCTCCCCGGGAGGGAGTATGGCTACACCTTC. Amino acid sequence: CASSLPGREYGYTF.

The rearrangement links TRBV28 to TRBJ2-5, with TRBD2 as a possible D gene (6 bases). V was clipped by 8 bases and J by 2 bases, with 9 bases between them. From germline, CDR1 is MDHEN and CDR2 SYDVKM. The CDR3 runs 12 residues. The CDR3 nucleotides read TGTGCCAGCGGGGGGAATCAAGAGACCCAGTACTTC. It encodes CASGGNQETQYF.

V gene TRBV5-1 combines with J gene TRBJ2-2; possible D gene TRBD1, 5 bases. The germline V gene encodes CDR1 SGHRS and CDR2 YFSETQ. This CDR3 is 17 amino acids long. The germline V and J ends were trimmed by 3 bases and 0 bases, with 15 bases remaining between them. In DNA form, the CDR3 reads TGCGCCAGCAGCTCGTGGACACACCCCGCGAACACCGGGGAGCTGTTTTTT. It translates to CASSSWTHPANTGELFF.

This clone was seen more than once but under ten times. This sequence joins TRBV10-2 and TRBJ1-1; 7 bases are shared with TRBD1. J lost 4 bases, V lost 7 bases, and 15 bases had no gene match. CDR3 length equals 16 residues. Per the germline V gene, CDR1 is WSHSY and CDR2 is SAAADI. The CDR3 loop reads CASISGVTGLATEAFF. The CDR3 region has the DNA TGCGCCAGCATCAGCGGCGTGACAGGGCTGGCCACTGAAGCTTTCTTT.

The chain employs TRBV6-1 and TRBJ2-1; D not certain. Germline V gene data show CDR1 as MNHNS and CDR2 as SASEGT. V lost 3 bases and J lost 4, with 7 bases in between. There are 13 residues in the CDR3. The CDR3 reads CASSDQIYNEQFF. The CDR3 coding sequence is TGTGCCAGCAGTGACCAGATATACAATGAGCAGTTCTTC.

V gene TRBV28 combines with J gene TRBJ2-1; 7 bases align to TRBD1. The CDR3 has 12 residues. Unmatched junction bases numbered 3, after V lost 4 bases and J lost 9 bases. CDR1 MDHEN and CDR2 SYDVKM come from the germline V gene. This CDR3 is CASSSTGFEQFF. CDR3 DNA: TGTGCCAGCAGTTCGACAGGGTTTGAGCAGTTCTTC.

This sequence joins TRBV7-9 and TRBJ2-7; D perhaps matches TRBD1 (6 bases). Germline V lookup: CDR1 SEHNR, CDR2 FQNEAQ (reference sequence). The V end lost 3 bases, the J end lost 3 bases, and 12 bases lay between the germline ends. The CDR3 loop spans 14 amino acids. The CDR3 is CASSFPGQHYEQYF. In nucleotides, the CDR3 is TGTGCCAGCAGCTTTCCCGGACAGCACTACGAGCAGTACTTC.

The gene calls are TRBV11-2 and TRBJ2-7, with 8 bases fitting TRBD1. Germline V gene data show CDR1 as SGHAT and CDR2 as FQNNGV. The ends lost 4 bases at V and 2 bases at J; junction bases unmatched: 19. This CDR3 is 19 amino acids long. DNA for the CDR3: TGTGCCAGCAGCTCCGGACAGGGTCGAGATTTGCTTCATCCCTACGAGCAGTACTTC. It encodes CASSSGQGRDLLHPYEQYF.

The chain combines TRBV6-1 with TRBJ2-5; unclear D gene. Germline assignment: CDR1 MNHNS and CDR2 SASEGT. Trimming stripped 1 base from V and 5 bases from J, with 11 bases between. This CDR3 contains 14 residues. DNA for the CDR3: TGTGCCAGCAGTGAAGGGCCAGCCAGGGAGACCCAGTACTTC. Translating gives CASSEGPARETQYF.

As to this clone: Additional DNA sequences in this sample encode the identical CDR3. The chain links TRBV9 to TRBJ1-6; the match to TRBD1 covers 10 bases. V shed 0 bases and J 9 bases; nucleotides not matched to a gene: 3. CDR3 length: 15 residues. Germline CDR1 and CDR2: SGDLS and YYNGEE. This CDR3 reads CASSVGGTGVSPLHF. CDR3 DNA: TGTGCCAGCAGCGTAGGAGGGACAGGGGTTTCACCCCTCCACTTT.

The V call is TRBV11-2, the J call TRBJ2-1; D is perhaps TRBD1 (7 bases). CDR1 is SGHAT and CDR2 is FQNNGV in the germline V gene. V dropped 5 bases and J dropped 8 bases, with 22 bases sitting between them. The CDR3 runs 16 residues. The CDR3 loop reads CASSGGARGLLDEQFF. The CDR3 coding sequence is TGTGCCAGCAGCGGAGGGGCGAGGGGGCTGCTTGATGAGCAGTTCTTC.

This chain links TRBV6-1 with TRBJ1-5, with D unresolved. Germline V CDR1 and CDR2: MNHNS, SASEGT. The V end lost 1 base, the J end lost 7 bases, and 8 bases lay between the germline ends. The CDR3 covers 13 residues. CDR3 DNA sequence: TGTGCCAGCAGTGAAGGGCTCATACAGCCCCAGCATTTT. This codes for CASSEGLIQPQHF.

This chain links TRBV9 with TRBJ2-3, with D perhaps TRBD2 (5 bases). With 4 bases removed from V and 4 bases from J, the gap between germline ends came to 10 bases. Germline loops: CDR1 SGDLS, CDR2 YYNGEE. CDR3 length: 13 amino acids. CDR3 in DNA: TGTGCCAGCAGCCCTCCGCGGGCAGATACGCAGTATTTT. Encoded protein: CASSPPRADTQYF.